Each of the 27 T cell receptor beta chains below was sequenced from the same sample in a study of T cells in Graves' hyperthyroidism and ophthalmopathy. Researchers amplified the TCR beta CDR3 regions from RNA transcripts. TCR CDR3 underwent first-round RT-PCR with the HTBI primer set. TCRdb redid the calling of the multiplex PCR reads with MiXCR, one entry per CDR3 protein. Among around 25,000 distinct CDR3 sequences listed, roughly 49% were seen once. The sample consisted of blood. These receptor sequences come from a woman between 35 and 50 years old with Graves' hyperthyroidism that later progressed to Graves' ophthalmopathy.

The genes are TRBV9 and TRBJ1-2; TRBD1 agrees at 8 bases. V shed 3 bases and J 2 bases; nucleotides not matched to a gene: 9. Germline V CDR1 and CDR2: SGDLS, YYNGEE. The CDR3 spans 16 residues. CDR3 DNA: TGTGCCAGCAGCGCTTCCCCGACAGGGGCAAACTATGGCTACACCTTC. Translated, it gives CASSASPTGANYGYTF.

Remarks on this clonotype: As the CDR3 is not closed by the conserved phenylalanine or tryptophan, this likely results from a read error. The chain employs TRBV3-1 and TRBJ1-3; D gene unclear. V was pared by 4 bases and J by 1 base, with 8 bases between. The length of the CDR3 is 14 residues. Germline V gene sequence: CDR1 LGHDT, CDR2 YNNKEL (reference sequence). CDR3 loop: CASSPTVSGNTIYL. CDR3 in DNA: TGTGCCAGCAGCCCGACGGTATCTGGAAACACCATATATCTT.

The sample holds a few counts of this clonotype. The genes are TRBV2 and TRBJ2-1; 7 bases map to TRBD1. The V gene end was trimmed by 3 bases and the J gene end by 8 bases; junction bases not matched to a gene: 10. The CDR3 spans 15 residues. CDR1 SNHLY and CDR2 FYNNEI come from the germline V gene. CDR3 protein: CASSEVRTGMDEQFF. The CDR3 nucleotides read TGTGCCAGCAGTGAGGTCCGGACAGGTATGGATGAGCAGTTCTTC.

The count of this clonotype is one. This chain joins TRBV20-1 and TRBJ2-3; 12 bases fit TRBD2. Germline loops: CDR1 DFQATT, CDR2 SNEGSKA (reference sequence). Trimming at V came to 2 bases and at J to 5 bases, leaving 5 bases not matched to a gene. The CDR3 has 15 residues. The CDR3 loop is CSARLAGGQKDTQYF. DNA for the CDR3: TGCAGTGCTAGACTAGCGGGAGGGCAAAAAGATACGCAGTATTTT.

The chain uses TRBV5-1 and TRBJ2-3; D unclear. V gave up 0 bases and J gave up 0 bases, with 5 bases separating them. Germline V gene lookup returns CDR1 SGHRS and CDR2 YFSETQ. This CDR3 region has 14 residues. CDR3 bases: TGCGCCAGCAGCTTGGCCGGGAGCACAGATACGCAGTATTTT. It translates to CASSLAGSTDTQYF.

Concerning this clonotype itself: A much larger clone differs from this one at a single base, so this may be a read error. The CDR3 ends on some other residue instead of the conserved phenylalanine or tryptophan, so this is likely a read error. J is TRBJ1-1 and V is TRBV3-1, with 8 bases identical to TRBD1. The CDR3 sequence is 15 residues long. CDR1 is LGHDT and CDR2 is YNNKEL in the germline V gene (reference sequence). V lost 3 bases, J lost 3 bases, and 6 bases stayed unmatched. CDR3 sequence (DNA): TGTGCCAGCAGCCAGACTTACAGGGGGGACACTGAAGCTTTCTTG. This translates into CASSQTYRGDTEAFL.

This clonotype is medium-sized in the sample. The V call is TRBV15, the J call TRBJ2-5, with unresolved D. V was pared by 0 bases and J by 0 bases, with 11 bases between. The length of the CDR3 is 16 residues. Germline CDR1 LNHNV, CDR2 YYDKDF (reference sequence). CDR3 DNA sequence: TGTGCCACCAGCAGAGACTTCGTTGGGGACCAAGAGACCCAGTACTTC. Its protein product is CATSRDFVGDQETQYF. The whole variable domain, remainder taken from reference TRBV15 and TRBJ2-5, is DAMVIQNPRYQVTQFGKPVTLSCSQTLNHNVMYWYQQKSSQAPKLLFHYYDKDFNNEADTPDNFQSRRPNTSFCFLDIRSPGLGDTAMYLCATSRDFVGDQETQYFGPGTRLLVL.

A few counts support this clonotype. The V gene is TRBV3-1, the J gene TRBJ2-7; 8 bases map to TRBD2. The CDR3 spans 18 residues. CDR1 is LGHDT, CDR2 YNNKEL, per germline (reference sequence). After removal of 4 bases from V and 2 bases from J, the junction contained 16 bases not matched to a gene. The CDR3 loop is CASSLGREWAGGTYEQYF. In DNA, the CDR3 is TGTGCCAGCAGCCTGGGGAGGGAGTGGGCGGGAGGTACCTACGAGCAGTACTTC.

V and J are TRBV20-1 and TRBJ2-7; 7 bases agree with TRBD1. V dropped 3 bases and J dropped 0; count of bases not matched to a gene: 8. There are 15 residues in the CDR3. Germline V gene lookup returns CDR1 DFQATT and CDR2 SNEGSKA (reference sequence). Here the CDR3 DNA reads TGCAGTGCTAGGGAGCTAGGGGGCAACTCCTACGAGCAGTACTTC. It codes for CSARELGGNSYEQYF.

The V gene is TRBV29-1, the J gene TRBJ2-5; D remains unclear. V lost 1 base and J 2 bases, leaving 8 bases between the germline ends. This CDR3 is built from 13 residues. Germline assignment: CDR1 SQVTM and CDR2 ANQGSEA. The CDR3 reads CSVEAHLQETQYF. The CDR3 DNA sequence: TGCAGCGTTGAAGCCCATTTACAAGAGACCCAGTACTTC.

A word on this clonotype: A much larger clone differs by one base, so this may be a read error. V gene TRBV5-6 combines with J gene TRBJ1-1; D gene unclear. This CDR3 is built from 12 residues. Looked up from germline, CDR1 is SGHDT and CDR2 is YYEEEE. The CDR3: CASGLYGYDAFF. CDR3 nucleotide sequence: TGTGCCAGCGGCTTGTACGGATATGATGCTTTCTTT.

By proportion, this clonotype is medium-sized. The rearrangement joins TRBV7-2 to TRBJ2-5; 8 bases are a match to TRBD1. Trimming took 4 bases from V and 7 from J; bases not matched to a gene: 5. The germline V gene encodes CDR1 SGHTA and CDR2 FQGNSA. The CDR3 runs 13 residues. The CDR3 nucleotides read TGTGCCAGCAGCTCCAGGGGGCTCGGGACCCAGTACTTC. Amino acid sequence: CASSSRGLGTQYF.

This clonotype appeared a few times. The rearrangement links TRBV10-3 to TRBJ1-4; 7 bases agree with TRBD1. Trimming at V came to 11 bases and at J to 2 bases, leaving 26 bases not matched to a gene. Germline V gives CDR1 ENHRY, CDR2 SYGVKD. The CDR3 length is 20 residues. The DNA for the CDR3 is TGTGCCCTCCCCCACCCTACCGGGACAGAAATATGGTCGACTAATGAAAAACTGTTTTTT. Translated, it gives CALPHPTGTEIWSTNEKLFF.

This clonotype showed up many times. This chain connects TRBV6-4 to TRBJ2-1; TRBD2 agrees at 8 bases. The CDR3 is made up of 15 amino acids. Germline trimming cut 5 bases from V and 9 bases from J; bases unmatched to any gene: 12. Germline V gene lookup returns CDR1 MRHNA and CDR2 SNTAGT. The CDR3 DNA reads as TGTGCCAGCAGTCCTCGGGGCGGGAGGTCCAGTGAGCAGTTCTTC. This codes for CASSPRGGRSSEQFF.

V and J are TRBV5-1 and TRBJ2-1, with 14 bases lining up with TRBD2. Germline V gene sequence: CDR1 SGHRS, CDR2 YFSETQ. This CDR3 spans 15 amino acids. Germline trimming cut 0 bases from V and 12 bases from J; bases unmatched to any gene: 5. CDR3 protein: CASSLGTSGRMAQFF. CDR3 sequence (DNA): TGCGCCAGCAGCTTGGGGACTAGCGGGAGGATGGCGCAGTTCTTC.

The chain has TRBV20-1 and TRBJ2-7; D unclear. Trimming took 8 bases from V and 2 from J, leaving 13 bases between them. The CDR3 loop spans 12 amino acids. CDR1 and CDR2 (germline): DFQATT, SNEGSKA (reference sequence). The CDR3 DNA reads TGCAGTCTGAGTGGGCTAGCCTACGAGCAGTACTTC. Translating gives CSLSGLAYEQYF.

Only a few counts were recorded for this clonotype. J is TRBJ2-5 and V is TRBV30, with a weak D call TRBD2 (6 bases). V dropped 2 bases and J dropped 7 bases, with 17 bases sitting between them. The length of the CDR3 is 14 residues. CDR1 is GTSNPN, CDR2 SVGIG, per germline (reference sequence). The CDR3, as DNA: TGTGCCTGGAGTACCTCGGGAGCGCGCGGGACCCAGTACTTC. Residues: CAWSTSGARGTQYF.

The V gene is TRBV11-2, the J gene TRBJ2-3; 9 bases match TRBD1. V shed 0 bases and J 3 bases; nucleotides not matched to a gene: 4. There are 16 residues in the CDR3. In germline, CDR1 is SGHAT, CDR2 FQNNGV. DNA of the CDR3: TGTGCCAGCAGCTTAGATGGGGACAGGGTGACAGATACGCAGTATTTT. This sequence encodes CASSLDGDRVTDTQYF.

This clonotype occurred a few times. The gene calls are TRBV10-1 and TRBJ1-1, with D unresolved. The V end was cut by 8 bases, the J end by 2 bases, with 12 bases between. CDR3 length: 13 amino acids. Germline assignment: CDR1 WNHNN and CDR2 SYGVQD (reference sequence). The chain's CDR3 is CASGNGINTEAFF. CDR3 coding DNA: TGCGCCAGCGGAAACGGGATCAACACTGAAGCTTTCTTT.

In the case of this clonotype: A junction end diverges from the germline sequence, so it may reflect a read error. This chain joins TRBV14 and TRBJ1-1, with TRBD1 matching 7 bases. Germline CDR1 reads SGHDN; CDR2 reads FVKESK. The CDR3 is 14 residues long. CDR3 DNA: TGTGCCAGCAGCCAGTACAGGGGCGACACTGAGGCTTTCTTT. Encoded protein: CASSQYRGDTEAFF. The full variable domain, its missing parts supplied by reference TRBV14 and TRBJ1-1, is EAGVTQFPSHSVIEKGQTVTLRCDPISGHDNLYWYRRVMGKEIKFLLHFVKESKQDESGMPNNRFLAERTGGTYSTLKVQPAELEDSGVYFCASSQYRGDTEAFFGQGTRLTVV.

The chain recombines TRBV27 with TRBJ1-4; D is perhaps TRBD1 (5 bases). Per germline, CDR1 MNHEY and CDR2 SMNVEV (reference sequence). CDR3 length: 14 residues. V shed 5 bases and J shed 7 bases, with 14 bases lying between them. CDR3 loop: CASSKGRSTEKLFF. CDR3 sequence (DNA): TGTGCCAGCAGTAAGGGACGTTCCACTGAAAAACTGTTTTTT.

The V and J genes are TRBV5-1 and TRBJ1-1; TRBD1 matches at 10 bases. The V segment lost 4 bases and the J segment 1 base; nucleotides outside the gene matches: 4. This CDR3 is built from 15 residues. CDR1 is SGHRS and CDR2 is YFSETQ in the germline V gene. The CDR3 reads CASSLRDRGNTEAFF. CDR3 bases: TGCGCCAGCAGCCTACGGGACAGGGGGAACACTGAAGCTTTCTTT. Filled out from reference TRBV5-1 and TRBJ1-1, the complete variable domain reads KAGVTQTPRYLIKTRGQQVTLSCSPISGHRSVSWYQQTPGQGLQFLFEYFSETQRNKGNFPGRFSGRQFSNSRSEMNVSTLELGDSALYLCASSLRDRGNTEAFFGQGTRLTVV.

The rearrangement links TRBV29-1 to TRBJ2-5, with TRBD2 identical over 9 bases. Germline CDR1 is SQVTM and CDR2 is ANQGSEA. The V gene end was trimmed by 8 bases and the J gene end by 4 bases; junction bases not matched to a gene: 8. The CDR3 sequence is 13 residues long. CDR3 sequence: CSCQREEGETQYF. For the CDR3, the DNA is TGCAGCTGTCAGCGGGAGGAGGGAGAGACCCAGTACTTC. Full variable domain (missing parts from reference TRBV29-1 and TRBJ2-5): SAVISQKPSRDICQRGTSLTIQCQVDSQVTMMFWYRQQPGQSLTLIATANQGSEATYESGFVIDKFPISRPNLTFSTLTVSNMSPEDSSIYLCSCQREEGETQYFGPGTRLLVL.

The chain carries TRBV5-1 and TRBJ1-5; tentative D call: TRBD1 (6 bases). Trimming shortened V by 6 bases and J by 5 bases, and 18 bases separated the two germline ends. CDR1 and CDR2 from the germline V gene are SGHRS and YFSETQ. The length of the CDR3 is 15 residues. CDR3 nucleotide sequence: TGCGCCAGCAAGGGTAGCAGGGGAGGGGATCAGCCCCAGCATTTT. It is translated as CASKGSRGGDQPQHF.

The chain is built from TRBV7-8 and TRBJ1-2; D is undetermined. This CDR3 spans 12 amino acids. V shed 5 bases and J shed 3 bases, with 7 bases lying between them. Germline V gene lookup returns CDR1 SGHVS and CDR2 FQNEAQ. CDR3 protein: CASSLADYGYTF. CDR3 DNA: TGTGCCAGCAGCCTCGCCGACTATGGCTACACCTTC.

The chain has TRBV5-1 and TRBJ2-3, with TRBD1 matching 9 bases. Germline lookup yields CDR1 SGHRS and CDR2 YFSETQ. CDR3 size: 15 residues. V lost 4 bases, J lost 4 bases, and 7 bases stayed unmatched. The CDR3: CASSGPGQGADTQYF. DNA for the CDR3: TGCGCCAGCAGCGGACCGGGACAGGGTGCAGATACGCAGTATTTT.

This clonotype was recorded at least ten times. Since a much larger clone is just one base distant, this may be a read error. CDR3 coding DNA: TGTGCCAGCAGCCCGAAAAGACAGGGAGGAAGTAAAAAACTGTTTTTT. Translation: CASSPKRQGGSKKLFF. This chain links TRBV5-4 with TRBJ1-4; 7 positions agree with TRBD1. This CDR3 contains 16 residues. Germline lookup yields CDR1 SGHNT and CDR2 YYREEE (reference sequence). Trimming removed 4 bases from V and 9 bases from J; junction bases left unmatched: 15.